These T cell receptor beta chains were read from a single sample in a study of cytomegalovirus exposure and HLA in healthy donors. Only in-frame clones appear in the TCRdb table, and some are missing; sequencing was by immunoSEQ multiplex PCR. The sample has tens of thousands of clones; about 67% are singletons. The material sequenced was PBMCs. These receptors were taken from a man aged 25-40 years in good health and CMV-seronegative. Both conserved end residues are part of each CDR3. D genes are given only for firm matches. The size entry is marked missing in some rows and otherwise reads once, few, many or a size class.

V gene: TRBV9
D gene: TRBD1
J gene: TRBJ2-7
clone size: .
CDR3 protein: CASSTQGVSYEQYF
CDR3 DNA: TGTGCCAGCAGCACACAGGGGGTATCTTACGAGCAGTACTTC

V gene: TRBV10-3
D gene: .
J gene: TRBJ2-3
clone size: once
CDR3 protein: CATYNGLLNTQYF
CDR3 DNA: TGTGCCACCTACAATGGACTCCTTAATACGCAGTATTTT

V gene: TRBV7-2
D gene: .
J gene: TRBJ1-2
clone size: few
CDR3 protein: CASSPTGINYGYTF
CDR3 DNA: TGTGCCAGCAGCCCGACGGGAATTAACTATGGCTACACCTTC

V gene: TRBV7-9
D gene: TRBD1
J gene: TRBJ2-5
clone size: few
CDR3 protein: CASTDHRGQETQYF
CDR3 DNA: TGTGCCAGCACCGATCACAGGGGGCAAGAGACCCAGTACTTC

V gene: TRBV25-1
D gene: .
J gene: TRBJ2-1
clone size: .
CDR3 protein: CASSESGTTYNEQFF
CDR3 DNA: TGTGCCAGCAGTGAATCCGGGACAACCTACAATGAGCAGTTCTTC

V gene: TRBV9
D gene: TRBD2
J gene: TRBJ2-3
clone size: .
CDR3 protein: CASSGDSGGPSDTQYF
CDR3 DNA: TGTGCCAGCAGCGGAGATAGCGGGGGACCCTCAGATACGCAGTATTTT

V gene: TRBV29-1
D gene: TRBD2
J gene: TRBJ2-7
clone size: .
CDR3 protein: CSVDSGDAYEQYF
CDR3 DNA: TGCAGCGTTGACAGCGGGGACGCCTACGAGCAGTACTTC

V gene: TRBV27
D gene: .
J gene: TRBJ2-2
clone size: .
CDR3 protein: CASSYLNTGELFF
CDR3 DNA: TGTGCCAGCAGCTACTTGAACACCGGGGAGCTGTTTTTT

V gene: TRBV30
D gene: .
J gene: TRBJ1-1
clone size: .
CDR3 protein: CAANRDSNTEAFF
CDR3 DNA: TGTGCCGCAAACCGGGATTCGAACACTGAAGCTTTCTTT

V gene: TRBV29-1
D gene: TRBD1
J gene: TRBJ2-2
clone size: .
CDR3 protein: CSAGPRTGGLANTGELFF
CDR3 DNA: TGCAGCGCCGGGCCCCGGACAGGGGGCCTAGCGAACACCGGGGAGCTGTTTTTT

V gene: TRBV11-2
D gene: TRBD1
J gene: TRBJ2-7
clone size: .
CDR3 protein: CASSPDRGASYEQYF
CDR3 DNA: TGTGCCAGCAGCCCCGACAGGGGCGCATCCTACGAGCAGTACTTC

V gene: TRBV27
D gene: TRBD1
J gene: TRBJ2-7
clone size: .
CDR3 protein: CASSVDRGHEQYF
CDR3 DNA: TGTGCCAGCAGTGTGGACAGGGGGCACGAGCAGTACTTC

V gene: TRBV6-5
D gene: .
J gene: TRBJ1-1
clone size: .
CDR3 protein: CASSYSFRGEAFF
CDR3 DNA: TGTGCCAGCAGTTACTCGTTCAGGGGTGAAGCTTTCTTT

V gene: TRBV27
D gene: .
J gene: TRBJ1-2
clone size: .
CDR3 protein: CASSFRAGHGYTF
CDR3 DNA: TGTGCCAGCAGTTTCCGGGCAGGGCATGGCTACACCTTC

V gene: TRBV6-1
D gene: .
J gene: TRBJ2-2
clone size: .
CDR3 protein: CASSEDPTNTGELFF
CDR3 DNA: TGTGCCAGCAGTGAAGATCCAACGAACACCGGGGAGCTGTTTTTT

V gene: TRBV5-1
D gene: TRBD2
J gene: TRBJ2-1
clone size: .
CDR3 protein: CASSLSGTSAYNEQFF
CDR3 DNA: TGCGCCAGCAGCTTATCCGGGACTAGCGCGTACAATGAGCAGTTCTTC

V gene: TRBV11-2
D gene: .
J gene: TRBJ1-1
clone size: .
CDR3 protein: CASSHTKTWTEAFF
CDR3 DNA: TGTGCCAGCAGCCACACCAAAACATGGACTGAAGCTTTCTTT

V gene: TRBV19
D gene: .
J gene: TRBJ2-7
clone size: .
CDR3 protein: CASSRPGLNYEQYF
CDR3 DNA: TGTGCCAGTAGTAGGCCCGGACTCAACTACGAGCAGTACTTC

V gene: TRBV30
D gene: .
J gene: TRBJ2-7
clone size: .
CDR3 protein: CAWSGAYEQYF
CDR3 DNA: TGTGCCTGGAGTGGGGCTTACGAGCAGTACTTC

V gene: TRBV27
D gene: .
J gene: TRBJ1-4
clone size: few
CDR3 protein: CASSLSIGATNEKLFF
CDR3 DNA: TGTGCCAGCAGTTTATCGATCGGTGCAACTAATGAAAAACTGTTTTTT

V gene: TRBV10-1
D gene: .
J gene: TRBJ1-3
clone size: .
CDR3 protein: CASRKGLPGNTIYF
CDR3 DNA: TGCGCCAGCAGAAAGGGACTTCCTGGAAACACCATATATTTT

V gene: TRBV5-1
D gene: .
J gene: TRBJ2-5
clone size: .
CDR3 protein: CASSLQGILYQETQYF
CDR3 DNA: TGCGCCAGCAGCTTGCAGGGGATTCTCTACCAAGAGACCCAGTACTTC